One and the same sample provided the 5 T cell receptor beta chains below, sequenced in a study of blood T cell repertoires in COVID-19. The table came from immunoSEQ multiplex PCR; TCRdb's copy has only in-frame clones and leaves some out. The data show under 200,000 clones, 80% to 85% seen once. The specimen sequenced was peripheral blood. All receptors come from a woman aged 55 to 70 with acute or convalescent COVID-19.

As DNA, the CDR3 is TGTGCCAGCAGTTTTAAGGGGGCGGGATGGGAAAAACTGTTTTTT. This translates into CASSFKGAGWEKLFF. This chain uses TRBV28 with TRBJ1-4; the match to TRBD1 covers 7 bases. This CDR3 comprises 15 residues. V lost 3 bases and J lost 8; bases outside the gene matches: 9. Germline V gene sequence: CDR1 MDHEN, CDR2 SYDVKM.

This clone was observed a few times. J is TRBJ1-2 and V is TRBV25-1; D gene unclear. Germline V CDR1 and CDR2: MGHDK, SYGVNS. The length of the CDR3 is 12 residues. V lost 8 bases to trimming and J lost 5 bases, with 12 bases between them. As DNA, the CDR3 is TGTGCCAGCGAAGGCTGGAGGTATGGCTACACCTTC. It translates to CASEGWRYGYTF.

V is TRBV18 and J is TRBJ1-2, with D uncertain. Germline V lookup: CDR1 KGHSH, CDR2 LQKENI. V was trimmed by 3 bases and J by 0 bases, leaving 11 bases between them. The CDR3 length is 15 residues. CDR3 DNA: TGTGCCAGCTCACCGCTAGAGAATCCTAACTATGGCTACACCTTC. Amino acids: CASSPLENPNYGYTF.

V gene TRBV7-2 combines with J gene TRBJ1-5; 8 bases map to TRBD1. J lost 6 bases, V lost 5 bases, and 3 bases had no gene match. The CDR3 length is 13 residues. The V gene's germline CDR1 is SGHTA and CDR2 FQGNSA. The CDR3 DNA reads TGTGCCAGCAGCCTGCAGGGGGCTCAGCCCCAGCATTTT. The encoded protein is CASSLQGAQPQHF. Together with reference TRBV7-2 and TRBJ1-5, the CDR3 gives the full variable domain: GAGVSQSPSNKVTEKGKDVELRCDPISGHTALYWYRQSLGQGLEFLIYFQGNSAPDKSGLPSDRFSAERTGGSVSTLTIQRTQQEDSAVYLCASSLQGAQPQHFGDGTRLSIL.

This chain connects TRBV3-1 (or the pseudogene TRBV3-2) to TRBJ1-3; 8 bases are shared with TRBD1. The CDR3 length is 15 residues. J gave up 0 bases and V 8 bases, and 6 bases lay outside the gene matches. Germline V gives CDR1 LGHDT, CDR2 YNNKEL (reference sequence). The CDR3 is CASRETGASGNTIYF. The CDR3 nucleotides are TGTGCCAGCCGTGAGACAGGGGCCTCTGGAAACACCATATATTTT.